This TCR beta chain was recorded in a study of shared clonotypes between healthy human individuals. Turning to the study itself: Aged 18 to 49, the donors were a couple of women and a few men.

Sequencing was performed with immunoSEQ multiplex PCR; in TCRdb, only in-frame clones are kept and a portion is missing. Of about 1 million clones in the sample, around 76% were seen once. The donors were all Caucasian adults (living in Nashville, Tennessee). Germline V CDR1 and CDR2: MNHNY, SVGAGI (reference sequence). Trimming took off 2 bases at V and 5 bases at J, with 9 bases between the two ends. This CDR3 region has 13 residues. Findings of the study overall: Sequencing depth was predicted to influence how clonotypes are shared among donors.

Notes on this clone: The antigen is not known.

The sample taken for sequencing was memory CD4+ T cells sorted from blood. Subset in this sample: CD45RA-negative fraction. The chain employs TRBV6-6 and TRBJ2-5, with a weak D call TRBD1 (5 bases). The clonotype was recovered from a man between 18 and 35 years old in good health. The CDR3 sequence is CASSYRQGETQYF. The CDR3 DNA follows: TGTGCCAGCAGTTACCGGCAGGGTGAGACCCAGTACTTC.